These T cell receptor beta chains were read from a single sample in a study of T cell repertoires in cytomegalovirus infection. TCRdb recomputed calls from the reads with MiXCR, one row per CDR3 protein. This table holds about 830,000 distinct CDR3 sequences, 32% found once. For these receptors, no antigen is known. Specimen: cultured CD8+ T cells from PBMCs, collected from culture after CMV antigen stimulation. These receptors were obtained from a human donor in good health (CMV status not recorded). Some clones in this sample may be carry-over from other donors' samples. The CDR3 runs from the conserved cysteine through the conserved F or W. The order of the fields is CDR3 protein, CDR3 DNA, V gene, CDR3 length, clone size, D gene, J gene. The D gene is left open where the match is weak. The listing skips clone size in some rows; elsewhere it reads once, few, many or a size class.

CDR3: CASSFPRGPPDTQYF
DNA: TGTGCCAGCAGTTTCCCCCGCGGCCCCCCAGATACGCAGTATTTT
V: TRBV27
length: 15
size: .
D: .
J: TRBJ2-3

CDR3: CASSPDRTYGYTF
DNA: TGCGCCAGCAGCCCCGACAGGACCTATGGCTACACCTTC
V: TRBV5-1
length: 13
size: .
D: .
J: TRBJ1-2

CDR3: CASTRTGEETQYF
DNA: TGTGCCAGCACCCGGACAGGGGAAGAGACCCAGTACTTC
V: TRBV12-3/TRBV12-4
length: 13
size: .
D: TRBD1
J: TRBJ2-5

CDR3: CASSWGGLPYNEQFF
DNA: TGTGCCAGCAGTTGGGGGGGCCTCCCCTACAATGAGCAGTTCTTC
V: TRBV27
length: 15
size: .
D: .
J: TRBJ2-1

CDR3: CASRLFRGLPTYEQYF
DNA: TGTGCCAGCAGACTTTTCAGGGGGTTACCAACCTACGAGCAGTACTTC
V: TRBV28
length: 16
size: .
D: TRBD1
J: TRBJ2-7

CDR3: CASSESGGLNNEQFF
DNA: TGTGCCAGCAGTGAATCAGGGGGTCTAAACAATGAGCAGTTCTTC
V: TRBV2
length: 15
size: .
D: TRBD1
J: TRBJ2-1

CDR3: CATKVGGNNEQFF
DNA: TGTGCCACCAAGGTCGGGGGGAACAATGAGCAGTTCTTC
V: TRBV12-3/TRBV12-4
length: 13
size: .
D: TRBD2
J: TRBJ2-1

CDR3: CASSIGTYYGYTF
DNA: TGTGCCAGTAGTATAGGGACCTACTATGGCTACACCTTC
V: TRBV19
length: 13
size: few
D: .
J: TRBJ1-2

CDR3: CASRPGTGVKNIQYF
DNA: TGTGCCAGCAGGCCAGGGACAGGGGTCAAAAACATTCAGTACTTC
V: TRBV12-3/TRBV12-4
length: 15
size: .
D: TRBD1
J: TRBJ2-4

CDR3: CASSFRTGLKYNEQFF
DNA: TGTGCCAGCAGCTTCAGGACAGGGCTAAAGTACAATGAGCAGTTCTTC
V: TRBV5-8
length: 16
size: .
D: TRBD1
J: TRBJ2-1

CDR3: CSASTLADSYEQYF
DNA: TGCAGTGCTAGTACCCTAGCGGACTCCTACGAGCAGTACTTC
V: TRBV20-1
length: 14
size: once
D: TRBD2
J: TRBJ2-7

CDR3: CASGRDFTNEKLFF
DNA: TGTGCCAGCGGCAGGGATTTTACTAATGAAAAACTGTTTTTT
V: TRBV27
length: 14
size: .
D: .
J: TRBJ1-4

CDR3: CASSPLGQGYNEQFF
DNA: TGTGCCAGCAGCCCTTTGGGACAGGGGTACAATGAGCAGTTCTTC
V: TRBV7-2
length: 15
size: .
D: TRBD1
J: TRBJ2-1

CDR3: CATSDAHGGTGELFF
DNA: TGTGCCACCAGTGATGCCCACGGGGGCACCGGGGAGCTGTTTTTT
V: TRBV24-1
length: 15
size: few
D: .
J: TRBJ2-2

CDR3: CASSPPTYEQYF
DNA: TGTGCCAGCTCACCACCTACCTACGAGCAGTACTTC
V: TRBV18
length: 12
size: few
D: .
J: TRBJ2-7

CDR3: CASSSRTSGGYYNEQFF
DNA: TGTGCCAGCAGCTCACGGACTAGCGGGGGGTACTACAATGAGCAGTTCTTC
V: TRBV7-6
length: 17
size: few
D: TRBD2
J: TRBJ2-1

CDR3: CASSPDRHHSENTIYF
DNA: TGTGCCAGCAGCCCAGACAGACACCACTCTGAAAACACCATATATTTT
V: TRBV28
length: 16
size: .
D: .
J: TRBJ1-3

CDR3: CASSLGTGPLRGYTF
DNA: TGTGCCAGTAGCCTTGGGACAGGGCCCCTCCGTGGCTACACCTTC
V: TRBV19
length: 15
size: .
D: TRBD1
J: TRBJ1-2

CDR3: CARSSQGGVHEQYF
DNA: TGTGCCAGGAGTTCTCAAGGGGGTGTCCACGAGCAGTACTTC
V: TRBV12-3/TRBV12-4
length: 14
size: .
D: .
J: TRBJ2-7

CDR3: CASSQAEGAPINYGYTF
DNA: TGTGCCAGCAGCCAAGCGGAGGGGGCTCCCATAAACTATGGCTACACCTTC
V: TRBV4-2
length: 17
size: many
D: TRBD1
J: TRBJ1-2

CDR3: CASSNGRGQIQETQYF
DNA: TGTGCCAGCAGCAACGGAAGGGGCCAGATACAAGAGACCCAGTACTTC
V: TRBV6-1
length: 16
size: few
D: .
J: TRBJ2-5

CDR3: CASSQDSGIPQETQYF
DNA: TGTGCCAGCAGCCAAGATAGTGGCATCCCTCAAGAGACCCAGTACTTC
V: TRBV3-1
length: 16
size: .
D: .
J: TRBJ2-5

CDR3: CASSLEDRPTDTQYF
DNA: TGTGCCAGCAGCTTGGAGGACAGACCCACAGATACGCAGTATTTT
V: TRBV12-3/TRBV12-4
length: 15
size: .
D: .
J: TRBJ2-3

CDR3: CASSIGTGGTYGYTF
DNA: TGTGCCAGCAGCATAGGGACAGGGGGGACCTATGGCTACACCTTC
V: TRBV7-9
length: 15
size: .
D: TRBD1
J: TRBJ1-2

CDR3: CASSLQLAGSTDTQYF
DNA: TGTGCCAGCAGCTTACAACTAGCGGGGAGCACAGATACGCAGTATTTT
V: TRBV7-9
length: 16
size: .
D: TRBD2
J: TRBJ2-3

CDR3: CASSQRIGTGAGGELFF
DNA: TGTGCCAGCAGCCAACGAATTGGGACGGGGGCGGGCGGGGAGCTGTTTTTT
V: TRBV4-2
length: 17
size: few
D: .
J: TRBJ2-2

CDR3: CASSQGVNYEQYF
DNA: TGCGCCAGCAGCCAGGGAGTTAATTACGAGCAGTACTTC
V: TRBV4-1
length: 13
size: .
D: .
J: TRBJ2-7

CDR3: CSARDKADNEQFF
DNA: TGCAGTGCTAGAGATAAAGCGGACAATGAGCAGTTCTTC
V: TRBV20-1
length: 13
size: few
D: .
J: TRBJ2-1